This TCR beta chain emerged from a study of blood T cell repertoires in COVID-19. The wider study: Acute and convalescent COVID-19 specimens originated in the United States, Italy and Spain. PBMCs, B-cell-depleted T cells, or T cells provided the cDNA or gDNA that made up the material.

This clone was detected only a few times. V lost 2 bases to trimming and J lost 4 bases; unmatched junction nucleotides: 8. The germline V gene encodes CDR1 LGHDT and CDR2 YNNKEL (reference sequence). The CDR3 loop spans 15 amino acids. Only in-frame clones appear in the TCRdb table, and some are missing; sequencing was by immunoSEQ multiplex PCR. The data contain 150,000 to 200,000 clones, approximately 80% of them singletons. The chain joins TRBV3-1 (or the pseudogene TRBV3-2) to TRBJ2-7, with TRBD1 identical over 7 bases. The receptor's source is a human donor in a cohort sampled during active COVID-19. The material sequenced was peripheral blood. CDR3 residues: CASSQSSTGMYEQYF. CDR3 bases: TGTGCCAGCAGCCAAAGTTCGACAGGGATGTACGAGCAGTACTTC.